Sequencing of this TCR beta chain was carried out in a study of response to subunit inactivated influenza vaccine. Study outcomes and limitations: There was a suggestion from the authors that each seasonal influenza vaccination recruits few new T cells.

Trimming took 5 bases from V and 5 from J, leaving 12 bases between them. CDR3 length: 13 amino acids. Germline V gene data show CDR1 as SGHTA and CDR2 as FQGNSA. About this clonotype itself: Its specificity is unknown.

MiXCR, applied by TCRdb to the RT-PCR reads, yields one record per CDR3 protein. The sample has a few hundred thousand distinct CDR3 sequences; 20% to 25% are singletons. The sequence was obtained from a man aged 50 to 69 who received an inactivated influenza vaccine. The rearrangement uses TRBV7-2 and TRBJ1-2; D is uncertain. The specimen was PBMCs from blood, collected approximately 20 months after vaccination. The CDR3 DNA reads as TGTGCCAGCAGCCCGGATTTGTTTTATGGCTACACCTTC. Translated: CASSPDLFYGYTF.